This TCR beta chain was documented in a study of cytomegalovirus exposure and HLA in healthy donors. The PCR made use of 60 Vbeta and 13 Jbeta primers. Sequencing was performed with immunoSEQ multiplex PCR; in TCRdb, only in-frame clones are kept and a portion is missing. The sample has 150,000 or so clones, about 68% seen once; the top ten hold less than 3%. This clone was recorded a few times. Deletions cut 0 bases from V and 9 bases from J, with 15 bases between. The germline gives CDR1 SGHAT, CDR2 FQNNGV. The CDR3 sequence is 15 residues long. The chain is built from TRBV11-2 and TRBJ2-1, with a possible D match to TRBD2 (5 bases). The TCR originated in a female donor in good health and CMV-seronegative. The sequencing input was PBMCs. The CDR3 bases are TGTGCCAGCAGCTTAGAGAGCGGTTCTCAATCTGAGCAGTTCTTC. It codes for CASSLESGSQSEQFF.